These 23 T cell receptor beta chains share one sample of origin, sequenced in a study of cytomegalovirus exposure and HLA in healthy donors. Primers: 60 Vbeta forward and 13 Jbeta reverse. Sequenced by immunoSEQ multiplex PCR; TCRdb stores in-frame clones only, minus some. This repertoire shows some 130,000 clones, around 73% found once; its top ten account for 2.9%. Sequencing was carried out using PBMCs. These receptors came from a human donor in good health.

This CDR3 is CASHRGRSYNSPLHF. The CDR3 bases are TGTGCCAGCCATCGAGGCCGTTCCTATAATTCACCCCTCCACTTT. V and J are TRBV27 and TRBJ1-6; D not resolved. The CDR3 is 15 amino acids. The germline V and J ends were trimmed by 8 bases and 1 base, with 12 bases remaining between them. Germline V CDR1 and CDR2: MNHEY, SMNVEV (reference sequence).

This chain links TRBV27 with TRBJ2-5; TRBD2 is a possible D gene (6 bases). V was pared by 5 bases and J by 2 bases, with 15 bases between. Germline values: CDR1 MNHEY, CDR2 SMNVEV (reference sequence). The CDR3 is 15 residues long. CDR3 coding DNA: TGTGCCAGCAGTCCTCAGGGACTTCGACAAGAGACCCAGTACTTC. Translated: CASSPQGLRQETQYF.

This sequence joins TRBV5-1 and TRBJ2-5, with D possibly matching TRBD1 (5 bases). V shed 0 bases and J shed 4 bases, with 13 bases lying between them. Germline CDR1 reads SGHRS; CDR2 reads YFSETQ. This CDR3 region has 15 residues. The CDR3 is CASSLGSVGRETQYF. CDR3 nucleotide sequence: TGCGCCAGCAGCTTGGGGTCAGTGGGGCGAGAGACCCAGTACTTC.

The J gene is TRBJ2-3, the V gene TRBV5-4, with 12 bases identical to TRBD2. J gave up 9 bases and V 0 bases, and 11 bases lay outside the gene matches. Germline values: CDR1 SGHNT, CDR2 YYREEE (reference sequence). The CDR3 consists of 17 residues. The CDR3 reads CASSLEASGGAYATQYF. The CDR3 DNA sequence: TGTGCCAGCAGCTTGGAGGCTAGCGGGGGGGCTTATGCCACGCAGTATTTT. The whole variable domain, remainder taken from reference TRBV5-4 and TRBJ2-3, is ETGVTQSPTHLIKTRGQQVTLRCSSQSGHNTVSWYQQALGQGPQFIFQYYREEENGRGNFPPRFSGLQFPNYSSELNVNALELDDSALYLCASSLEASGGAYATQYFGPGTRLTVL.

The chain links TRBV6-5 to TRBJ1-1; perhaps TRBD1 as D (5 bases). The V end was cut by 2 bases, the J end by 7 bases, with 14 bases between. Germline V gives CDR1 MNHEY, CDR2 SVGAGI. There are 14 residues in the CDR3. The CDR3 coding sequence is TGTGCCAGCAGTTACAGGTCAGGGCACCTTGAAGCTTTCTTT. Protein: CASSYRSGHLEAFF.

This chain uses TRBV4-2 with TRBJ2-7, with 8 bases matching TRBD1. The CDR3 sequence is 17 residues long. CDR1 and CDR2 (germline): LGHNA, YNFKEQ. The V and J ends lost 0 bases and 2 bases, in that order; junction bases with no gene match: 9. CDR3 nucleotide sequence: TGTGCCAGCAGCCAAGATCGGGCACAGGGGGGTCCCTACGAGCAGTACTTC. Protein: CASSQDRAQGGPYEQYF.

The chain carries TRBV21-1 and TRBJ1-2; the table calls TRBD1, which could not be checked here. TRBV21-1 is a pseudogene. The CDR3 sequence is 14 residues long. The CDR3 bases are TGTGCCAGCATCGGGGGACAGATTAACTATGGCTACACCTTC. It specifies CASIGGQINYGYTF.

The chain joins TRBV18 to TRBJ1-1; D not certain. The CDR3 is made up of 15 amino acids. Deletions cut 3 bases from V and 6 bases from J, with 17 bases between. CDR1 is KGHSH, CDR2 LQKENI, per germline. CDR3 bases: TGTGCCAGCTCACCCTATCCCCCTCCTGAGGCTGAAGCTTTCTTT. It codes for CASSPYPPPEAEAFF.

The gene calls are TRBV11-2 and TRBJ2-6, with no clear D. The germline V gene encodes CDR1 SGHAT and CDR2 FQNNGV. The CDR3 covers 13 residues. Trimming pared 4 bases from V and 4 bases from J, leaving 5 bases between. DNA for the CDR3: TGTGCCAGCAGCTCATTCGGGGCCAACGTCCTGACTTTC. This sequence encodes CASSSFGANVLTF.

CDR3 coding DNA: TGTGCCAGTAGCCGTATCGGGGGTTCCTACGAGCAGTACTTC. Translated, it gives CASSRIGGSYEQYF. The J gene is TRBJ2-7, the V gene TRBV19; D is perhaps TRBD2 (6 bases). CDR3 length equals 14 residues. The germline V gene encodes CDR1 LNHDA and CDR2 SQIVND (reference sequence). With 6 bases removed from V and 1 base from J, the gap between germline ends came to 13 bases.

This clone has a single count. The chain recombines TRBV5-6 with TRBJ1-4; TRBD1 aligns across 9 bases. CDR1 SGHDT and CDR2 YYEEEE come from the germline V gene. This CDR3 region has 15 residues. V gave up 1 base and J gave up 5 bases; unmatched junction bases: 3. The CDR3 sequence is CASSLPGQGNEKLFF. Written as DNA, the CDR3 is TGTGCCAGCAGCTTGCCGGGACAGGGCAATGAAAAACTGTTTTTT.

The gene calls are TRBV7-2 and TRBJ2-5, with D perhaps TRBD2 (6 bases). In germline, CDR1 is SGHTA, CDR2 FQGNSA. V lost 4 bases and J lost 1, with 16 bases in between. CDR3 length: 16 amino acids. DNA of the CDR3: TGTGCCAGCAGCTCCCTTTCGGGAGTTTTCCAAGAGACCCAGTACTTC. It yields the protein CASSSLSGVFQETQYF.

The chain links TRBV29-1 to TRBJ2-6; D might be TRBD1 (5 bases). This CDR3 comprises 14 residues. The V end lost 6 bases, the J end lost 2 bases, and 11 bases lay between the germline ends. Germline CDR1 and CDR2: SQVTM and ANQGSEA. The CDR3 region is CSVKGSPGANVLTF. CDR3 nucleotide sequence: TGCAGCGTGAAGGGGTCCCCTGGGGCCAACGTCCTGACTTTC.

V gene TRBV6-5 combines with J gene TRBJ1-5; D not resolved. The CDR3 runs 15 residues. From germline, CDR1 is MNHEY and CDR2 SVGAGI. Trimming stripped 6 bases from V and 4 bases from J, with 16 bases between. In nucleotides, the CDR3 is TGTGCCAGCAGGACCGTCTGGGCACCTAATCAGCCCCAGCATTTT. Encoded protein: CASRTVWAPNQPQHF.

The CDR3 DNA reads TGTGCCAGCAGGACGCAGGGGGCTCGTGGCTACACCTTC. This translates into CASRTQGARGYTF. The J gene is TRBJ1-2, the V gene TRBV27; 8 bases align to TRBD1. The V and J ends lost 6 bases and 7 bases, in that order; junction bases with no gene match: 7. The CDR3 contains 13 residues. Germline CDR1 MNHEY, CDR2 SMNVEV (reference sequence).

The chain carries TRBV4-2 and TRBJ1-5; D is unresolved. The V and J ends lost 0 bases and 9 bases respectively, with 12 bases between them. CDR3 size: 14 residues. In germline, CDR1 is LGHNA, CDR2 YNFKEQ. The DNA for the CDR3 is TGTGCCAGCAGCCAAGAGAGTGCGGTAGGGCCCCAGCATTTT. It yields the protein CASSQESAVGPQHF.

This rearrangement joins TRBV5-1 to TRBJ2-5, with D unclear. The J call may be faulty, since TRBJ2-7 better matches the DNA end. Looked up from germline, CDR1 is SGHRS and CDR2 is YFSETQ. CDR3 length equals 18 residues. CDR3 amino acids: CASSLAGLQSLGLYEQYF. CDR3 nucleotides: TGCGCCAGCAGCTTGGCCGGGTTGCAAAGTCTAGGCCTCTACGAGCAGTACTTC.

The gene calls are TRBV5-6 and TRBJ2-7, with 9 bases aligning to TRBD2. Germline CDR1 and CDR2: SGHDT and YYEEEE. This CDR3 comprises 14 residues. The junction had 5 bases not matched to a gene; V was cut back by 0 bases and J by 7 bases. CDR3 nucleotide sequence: TGTGCCAGCAGCTTGGCCCCTGGACTAGCGGAGCAGTACTTC. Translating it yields CASSLAPGLAEQYF. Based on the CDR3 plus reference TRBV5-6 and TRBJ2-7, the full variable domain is DAGVTQSPTHLIKTRGQQVTLRCSPKSGHDTVSWYQQALGQGPQFIFQYYEEEERQRGNFPDRFSGHQFPNYSSELNVNALLLGDSALYLCASSLAPGLAEQYFGPGTRLTVT.

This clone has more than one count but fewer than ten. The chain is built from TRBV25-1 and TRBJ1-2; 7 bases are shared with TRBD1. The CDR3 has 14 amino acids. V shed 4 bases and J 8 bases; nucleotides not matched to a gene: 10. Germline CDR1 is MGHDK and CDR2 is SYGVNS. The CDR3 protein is CASSGPTGNKGYTF. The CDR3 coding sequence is TGTGCCAGCAGTGGTCCGACAGGGAACAAGGGCTACACCTTC.

The CDR3 nucleotides read TGTGCCAGCAGCTTAGATCGGGCAGGGTACTATGGCTACACCTTC. It translates to CASSLDRAGYYGYTF. This chain connects TRBV11-2 to TRBJ1-2; D might be TRBD1 (5 bases). The V end was cut by 0 bases, the J end by 3 bases, with 11 bases between. This CDR3 has 15 amino acids. CDR1 and CDR2 from the germline V gene are SGHAT and FQNNGV. Complete variable domain (other parts from reference TRBV11-2 and TRBJ1-2): EAGVAQSPRYKIIEKRQSVAFWCNPISGHATLYWYQQILGQGPKLLIQFQNNGVVDDSQLPKDRFSAERLKGVDSTLKIQPAKLEDSAVYLCASSLDRAGYYGYTFGSGTRLTVV.

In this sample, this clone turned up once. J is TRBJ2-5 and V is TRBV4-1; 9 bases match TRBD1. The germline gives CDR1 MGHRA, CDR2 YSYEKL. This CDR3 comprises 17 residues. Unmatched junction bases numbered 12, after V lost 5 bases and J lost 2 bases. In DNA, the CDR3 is TGCGCCAGCAGCGGCGAATTAGGCGGGACAGGGCAAGAGACCCAGTACTTC. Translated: CASSGELGGTGQETQYF.

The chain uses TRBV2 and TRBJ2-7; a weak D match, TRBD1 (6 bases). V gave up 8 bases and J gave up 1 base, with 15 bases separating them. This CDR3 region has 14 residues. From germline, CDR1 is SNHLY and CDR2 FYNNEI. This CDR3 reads CASQSQGSSYEQYF. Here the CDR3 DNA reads TGTGCCAGCCAGAGCCAGGGGTCGTCCTACGAGCAGTACTTC.

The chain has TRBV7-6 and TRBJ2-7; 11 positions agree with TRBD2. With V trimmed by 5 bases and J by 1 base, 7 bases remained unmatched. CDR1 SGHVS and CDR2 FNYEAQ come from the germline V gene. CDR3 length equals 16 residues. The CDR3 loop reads CASSPLAGGPSYEQYF. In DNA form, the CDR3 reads TGTGCCAGCAGCCCTTTAGCGGGAGGGCCTTCCTACGAGCAGTACTTC. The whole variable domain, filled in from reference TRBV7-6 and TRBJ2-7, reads GAGVSQSPRYKVTKRGQDVALRCDPISGHVSLYWYRQALGQGPEFLTYFNYEAQQDKSGLPNDRFSAERPEGSISTLTIQRTEQRDSAMYRCASSPLAGGPSYEQYFGPGTRLTVT.